A selection of T cell receptor beta chains follows, all from one sample in a study of Graves' ophthalmopathy and Graves' hyperthyroidism. TCRdb re-called the multiplex PCR reads with MiXCR, one entry per CDR3 protein. The sample lists more than 300,000 distinct CDR3 sequences; 17% were seen once. Material: peripheral blood. These receptors were collected from an adult woman with stable Graves' hyperthyroidism. Both conserved end residues are part of each CDR3. The D gene is left open where the match is weak. Only some rows state a clone size, as once, few, many or a class for expanded clones.

TRBJ2-7,.,TRBV28,.,TGTGCCAGCAGTTTATTGGGGGCGGGGGAGCAGTACTTC,CASSLLGAGEQYF
TRBJ1-1,many,TRBV30,.,TGTGCCTGGAGCCGACGGACTGAAGCTTTCTTT,CAWSRRTEAFF
TRBJ1-2,many,TRBV28,TRBD1,TGTGCCAGCAGTTTTTTCGCTTCCGGGACAGATGGCTACACCTTC,CASSFFASGTDGYTF
TRBJ2-5,many,TRBV20-1,TRBD2,TGCAGTGCTAGAGATCGGGGGACTAGCGCACAAGAGACCCAGTACTTC,CSARDRGTSAQETQYF
TRBJ2-5,many,TRBV29-1,.,TGCAGCGTTGAGGGTGTGCGGGACCTACAAGAGACCCAGTACTTC,CSVEGVRDLQETQYF
TRBJ1-5,many,TRBV2,.,TGTGCCAGCAACGCGGCAAATCAGCCCCAGCATTTT,CASNAANQPQHF
TRBJ2-7,many,TRBV28,TRBD1,TGTGCCAGCAGCCCGACAGGGGAGTACGAGCAGTACTTC,CASSPTGEYEQYF
TRBJ1-1,.,TRBV7-2,.,TGTGCCAGCAGCTTAGGAGGCAGGGCGGGTACTGAAGCTTTCTTT,CASSLGGRAGTEAFF
TRBJ1-2,many,TRBV6-1,.,TGTGCCAGCAGGAGTCCCGGGGTCGACTATGGCTACACCTTC,CASRSPGVDYGYTF
TRBJ2-7,many,TRBV6-2/TRBV6-3,.,TGTGCCTGTACGGGGACCGGGAATTACGAGCAGTACTTC,CACTGTGNYEQYF
TRBJ2-5,many,TRBV25-1,.,TGTGCCAGCAGGGGAGGACAGCAAGAGACCCAGTACTTC,CASRGGQQETQYF
TRBJ2-5,many,TRBV20-1,.,TGCAGTGCTAGTGAACAGGGAAGAGTAGAGACCCAGTACTTC,CSASEQGRVETQYF
TRBJ2-7,many,TRBV15,.,TGTGCCACCAGCAGAGCGTCAGGGTACTCCTACGAGCAGTACTTC,CATSRASGYSYEQYF
TRBJ1-2,few,TRBV4-1,.,TGCGCCAGCAGCCACACCGGCGGGGGCCTCTATGGCTACACCTTC,CASSHTGGGLYGYTF
TRBJ2-7,many,TRBV7-9,.,TGTGCCAGCAGCTCCGTGACCTACGAGCAGTACTTC,CASSSVTYEQYF
TRBJ1-2,many,TRBV11-1,.,TGTGCCAGCAGCTTAAGCACGAAGATCCGGGAGGAGGGTATGCCTGGCTACACCTTC,CASSLSTKIREEGMPGYTF
TRBJ2-7,many,TRBV10-3,TRBD2,TGTGCCATCAGTGCCCGGACTAGCGAAACCTACGAGCAGTACTTC,CAISARTSETYEQYF
TRBJ1-1,many,TRBV7-6,.,TGTGCCAGCAGCCCCCTTCGCCCCGACAGCTCCTTT,CASSPLRPDSSF
TRBJ2-2,many,TRBV10-3,TRBD1,TGTGCCATCAGTGAGTCGGCGGGACAGGGTATCGGGGAGCTGTTTTTT,CAISESAGQGIGELFF
TRBJ2-7,many,TRBV20-1,TRBD2,TGCAGTACCGATACTAGCGTGACCTACGAGCAGTACTTC,CSTDTSVTYEQYF
TRBJ2-7,many,TRBV12-3/TRBV12-4,TRBD2,TGTGCCAGCAGTTTAGGGGGCAGGAATTACGGGACTAGCGACAACTCCTACGAGCAGTACTTC,CASSLGGRNYGTSDNSYEQYF
TRBJ2-7,many,TRBV10-3,TRBD1,TGTGCCATCAGAAGGGACAGGGGGCAAGAGCAGTACTTC,CAIRRDRGQEQYF
TRBJ1-5,many,TRBV30,TRBD1,TGTGCCTGGAGTAAAAGACAGGGCCCCAATCAGCCCCAGCATTTT,CAWSKRQGPNQPQHF
TRBJ1-1,.,TRBV6-5,.,TGTGCCAGCAGTTACGGATCCCTAGCTCGGCTGAACACTGAAGCTTTCTTT,CASSYGSLARLNTEAFF
TRBJ2-7,many,TRBV27,.,TGTGCCAGCGGGTTATATTTGGGTAACGAGCAGTACTTC,CASGLYLGNEQYF
TRBJ2-4,.,TRBV19,TRBD2,TGTGCCAGTAGTGGGGCTAGCGGGGAGTGGAACATTCAGTACTTC,CASSGASGEWNIQYF
TRBJ1-5,many,TRBV5-1,.,TGCGCCAGCAGCTTGGGAGGGGGGGCTCGTCAGCCCCAGCATTTT,CASSLGGGARQPQHF
TRBJ1-6,many,TRBV18,TRBD1,TGTGCCAGCTCACCCGATCAGGGGGATTCACCCCTCCACTTT,CASSPDQGDSPLHF
TRBJ2-2,many,TRBV20-1,.,TGCAGTGCATGTTTGTTCTTGTTTTGGATTACACACACCGGGGAGCTGTTTTTT,CSACLFLFWITHTGELFF
TRBJ1-2,many,TRBV20-1,.,TGCAGTGCTTCGGACGGGACCGAAGGCTACACCTTC,CSASDGTEGYTF
TRBJ1-5,.,TRBV6-1,TRBD1,TGTGCCAGCAGGAGGACAGGGGTATTAGGCAATCAGCCCCAGCATTTT,CASRRTGVLGNQPQHF
TRBJ1-2,many,TRBV29-1,.,TGCAGCGTTGAGTCGGATCTGGGGGGTAGAGATGGCTACACCTTC,CSVESDLGGRDGYTF